The 5 T cell receptor beta chains in this list originate from one sample, sequenced in a study of shared clonotypes between healthy human individuals. Method: immunoSEQ multiplex PCR; TCRdb's copy keeps in-frame clones and lacks some. The sample yields under 600,000 clones, around 81% seen once. Input material: PBMCs. Receptors were obtained from a woman aged 40-49 years in good health. Some clones in this sample may be carry-over from other donors' samples.

The count of this clone is one. Germline is not matched at one junction end, which may reflect a read error. In DNA form, the CDR3 reads TGTGCCATCAGTGATGCTACAGGGGGGGATCAGCCCCAGCATTTT. This sequence encodes CAISDATGGDQPQHF. The rearrangement links TRBV28 to TRBJ1-5; TRBD1 agrees at 8 bases. Germline V lookup: CDR1 MDHEN, CDR2 SYDVKM. This CDR3 contains 15 residues.

V is TRBV28 and J is TRBJ2-7; 7 nucleotides align to TRBD2. V shed 8 bases and J 6 bases; nucleotides not matched to a gene: 7. There are 12 residues in the CDR3. Germline lookup yields CDR1 MDHEN and CDR2 SYDVKM. The CDR3: CASQAGPSEQYF. CDR3 nucleotide sequence: TGTGCCAGCCAAGCGGGACCCTCCGAGCAGTACTTC.

The chain recombines TRBV2 with TRBJ2-3; 7 nucleotides align to TRBD1. The CDR3 is 16 amino acids. Germline CDR1 reads SNHLY; CDR2 reads FYNNEI. With V trimmed by 6 bases and J by 0 bases, 9 bases remained unmatched. CDR3 protein: CASRDQQGTSTDTQYF. CDR3 nucleotide sequence: TGTGCCAGCAGGGATCAACAGGGGACGAGCACAGATACGCAGTATTTT.

This clone was recorded a few times. The chain is built from TRBV27 and TRBJ1-5; no clear D gene. Germline values: CDR1 MNHEY, CDR2 SMNVEV (reference sequence). V gave up 2 bases and J gave up 2 bases, with 10 bases separating them. CDR3 length: 15 amino acids. CDR3 sequence (DNA): TGTGCCAGCAGTTTAATGGGAGGTGGCAATCAGCCCCAGCATTTT. Protein: CASSLMGGGNQPQHF.

The chain links TRBV11-3 to TRBJ2-1, with 10 bases aligning to TRBD1. Trimming at V came to 1 base and at J to 8 bases, leaving 5 bases not matched to a gene. There are 15 residues in the CDR3. Germline-derived CDR1 and CDR2 are SGHNT and YENEEA. Here the CDR3 DNA reads TGTGCCAGCAGCTTAGGGGGGACAGGGGTCGATGAGCAGTTCTTC. Its protein product is CASSLGGTGVDEQFF. The variable domain in full, completed from reference TRBV11-3 and TRBJ2-1, reads EAGVVQSPRYKIIEKKQPVAFWCNPISGHNTLYWYLQNLGQGPELLIRYENEEAVDDSQLPKDRFSAERLKGVDSTLKIQPAELGDSAVYLCASSLGGTGVDEQFFGPGTRLTVL.